Listed below are T cell receptor beta chains from one sample, sequenced in a study of human T cells and chemical hapten exposure. TCRdb redid the calling of the RACE reads with MiXCR, one entry per CDR3 protein. The sample consists of 25,000 to 35,000 distinct CDR3 sequences, 5% to 6.5% of them appearing once. The sequencing here drew on whole blood, taken in connection with sensitization to the hapten diphenylcyclopropenone (DPC). The receptors stem from a man between 25 and 39 years old with alopecia areata. Some clones in this sample may be carry-over from other donors' samples. CDR3s include the opening cysteine and the closing phenylalanine or tryptophan. The D gene is left open where the match is weak. The size entry gives once, few, many or a size class.

>TRBV7-9|NA|TRBJ2-7|many
CASSSPGTPFNEQYF
TGTGCCAGCAGCTCCCCCGGGACTCCTTTCAACGAGCAGTACTTC
>TRBV7-2|NA|TRBJ1-3|many
CASSPRIAPGNTIYF
TGTGCCAGCAGCCCCCGGATCGCCCCTGGAAACACCATATATTTT
>TRBV29-1|NA|TRBJ1-5|many
CSVEETENQPQHF
TGCAGCGTTGAAGAGACAGAAAATCAGCCCCAGCATTTT
>TRBV29-1|NA|TRBJ2-2|medium-sized
CSVGKTGNTGELFF
TGCAGCGTTGGGAAGACAGGAAACACCGGGGAGCTGTTTTTT
>TRBV20-1|NA|TRBJ1-3|many
CSAGGTGISGNTIYF
TGCAGTGCTGGAGGAACAGGGATCTCTGGAAACACCATATATTTT
>TRBV29-1|NA|TRBJ2-5|many
CSVEVWSWVPQETQYF
TGCAGCGTTGAAGTTTGGTCGTGGGTCCCTCAAGAGACCCAGTACTTC
>TRBV2|NA|TRBJ2-1|many
CASSTGTSYNEQFF
TGTGCCAGCAGTACCGGGACAAGCTACAATGAGCAGTTCTTC
>TRBV9|TRBD1|TRBJ1-5|many
CASSVPEHAGTGGNQPQHF
TGTGCCAGCAGCGTACCCGAACATGCAGGAACAGGGGGCAATCAGCCCCAGCATTTT
>TRBV6-4|TRBD1|TRBJ2-1|once
CASSRAGGYNEQFF
TGTGCCAGCAGTAGGGCAGGGGGTTACAATGAGCAGTTCTTC
>TRBV7-9|NA|TRBJ1-4|many
CASSSTGATNEKLFF
TGTGCCAGCAGCTCGACTGGCGCAACTAATGAAAAACTGTTTTTT
>TRBV12-3/TRBV12-4|NA|TRBJ1-2|many
CASSGESRYGYTF
TGTGCCAGTTCAGGGGAAAGTCGCTATGGCTACACCTTC